The T cell receptor beta chain described here comes from a study of Ad26.COV2.S vaccination and SARS-CoV-2 variants. Profiling relied on immunoSEQ multiplex PCR, and the TCRdb table lists in-frame clones only, not all of them. The table includes around 250,000 clones, 87% detected once. The treatment: 19 received Ad26.COV2.S at low or high dose, single or two shots; several received placebo; per-sample allocation not given. Each sample was drawn 63 days after the first injection (of vaccine or placebo). This receptor was taken from a person aged 18-60 years who received the Ad26.COV2.S COVID-19 vaccine or a placebo. The sequencing used peripheral blood, collected in a trial of Ad26.COV2.S vaccine versus placebo.

The CDR3 nucleotides read TGTGCCAGCAGCCAACAGGGGAGCACAGATACGCAGTATTTT. Translated, it gives CASSQQGSTDTQYF. The chain has TRBV28 and TRBJ2-3; 7 bases map to TRBD1. Germline V lookup: CDR1 MDHEN, CDR2 SYDVKM. J lost 0 bases, V lost 6 bases, and 3 bases had no gene match. This CDR3 comprises 14 residues.